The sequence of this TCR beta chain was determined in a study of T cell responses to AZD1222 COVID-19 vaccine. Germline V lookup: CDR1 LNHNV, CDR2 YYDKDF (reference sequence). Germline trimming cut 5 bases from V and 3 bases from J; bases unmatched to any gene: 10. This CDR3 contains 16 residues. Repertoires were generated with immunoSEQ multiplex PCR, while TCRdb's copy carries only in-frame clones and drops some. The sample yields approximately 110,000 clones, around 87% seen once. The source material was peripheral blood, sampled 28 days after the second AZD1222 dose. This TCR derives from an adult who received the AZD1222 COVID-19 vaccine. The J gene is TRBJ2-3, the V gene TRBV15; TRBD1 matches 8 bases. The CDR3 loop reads CATSSRSTGGTDTQYF. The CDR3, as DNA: TGTGCCACCAGCTCGAGATCCACAGGGGGAACAGATACGCAGTATTTT.